Here is one TCR beta chain with its context. This CDR3 is 15 amino acids long. Looked up from germline, CDR1 is SSHAT and CDR2 is FNYEAQ (reference sequence). This sample is part of a study of monozygotic twins with inflammatory bowel disease. TCRdb re-called the 5' RACE reads; every CDR3 protein appears as one record, without DNA. This table lists some 170,000 distinct CDR3 sequences. Source material: blood. The chain is built from TRBV7-7 and TRBJ2-5; the D gene TCRdb calls, TRBD1, cannot be checked with no DNA. This clonotype was obtained from a human donor with ulcerative colitis or Crohn's disease, or a healthy co-twin of an affected twin (not recorded which). The chain's CDR3 is CASSHRDRGLETQYF. Looking up the rest from reference TRBV7-7 and TRBJ2-5 gives the full variable domain: GAGVSQSPRYKVTKRGQDVTLRCDPISSHATLYWYQQALGQGPEFLTYFNYEAQPDKSGLPSDRFSAERPEGSISTLTIQRTEQRDSAMYRCASSHRDRGLETQYFGPGTRLLVL.